These T cell receptor beta chains were read from a single sample in a study of shared clonotypes between healthy human individuals. Here immunoSEQ multiplex PCR was the method, and the copy in TCRdb shows in-frame clones only, minus some. Among 650,000 to 800,000 clones listed, 90% to 95% were seen once. Specimen: naive CD8+ T cells sorted from blood. The receptors stem from a man younger than 45 in good health. CDR3s include the opening cysteine and the closing phenylalanine or tryptophan. A D gene is named only where the DNA matches it firmly. Clone size is shown for a subset of rows, as once, few, many or a class of expanded clone.

>NA|14|TRBJ1-2|few|TRBV6-6
TGTGCCAGCAGTTCTACAGGGTACGACTATGGCTACACCTTC
CASSSTGYDYGYTF
>NA|14|TRBJ2-7|once|TRBV5-8
TGTGCCAGCAGCTTGGGCATCGGAAACTACGAGCAGTACTTC
CASSLGIGNYEQYF
>NA|13|TRBJ2-7|few|TRBV6-1
TGTGCCAGCAGAGGGTGGACAGACTACGAGCAGTACTTC
CASRGWTDYEQYF
>NA|15|TRBJ1-2|NA|TRBV29-1
TGCAGCGTTGAAGGGGAGGGTTTACCGAACTATGGCTACACCTTC
CSVEGEGLPNYGYTF
>NA|11|TRBJ2-7|NA|TRBV7-9
TGTGCCAGCAGCTTGGGGCGGGAGCAGTACTTC
CASSLGREQYF
>TRBD2|14|TRBJ2-1|NA|TRBV29-1
TGCAGCGGAGCCGGGACTAGCGGGAGTAGTGAGCAGTTCTTC
CSGAGTSGSSEQFF
>NA|12|TRBJ2-1|NA|TRBV5-4
TGTGCCAGCAGCCCGGGTATGGGGACCCAGTTCTTC
CASSPGMGTQFF
>NA|14|TRBJ2-2|NA|TRBV14
TGTGCCAGCAGCGGCTGGACTGGCACCGGGGAGCTGTTTTTT
CASSGWTGTGELFF
>NA|16|TRBJ2-3|NA|TRBV13
TGTGCCAGCAGCCCCAGGACTCTCGGGTCCCTACATACGCAGTATTTT
CASSPRTLGSLHTQYF
>NA|17|TRBJ2-1|NA|TRBV7-9
TGTGCCAGCAGCTTAGTCGGGACGGAACTTATTTACAATGAGCAGTTCTTC
CASSLVGTELIYNEQFF
>NA|8|TRBJ1-2|NA|TRBV20-1
TGCAGTGCGAGTGGCTACACCTTC
CSASGYTF
>TRBD1|14|TRBJ2-7|NA|TRBV7-6
TGTGCCAGCAGCGCCGGGACAGGGCACTACGAGCAGTACTTC
CASSAGTGHYEQYF
>TRBD2|16|TRBJ2-1|NA|TRBV15
TGTGCCACCAGCGGGACTAGCCCACAGTTCTACAATGAGCAGTTCTTC
CATSGTSPQFYNEQFF
>NA|12|TRBJ2-1|few|TRBV12-5
TGTGCTAGTGGTTCCACCGGGGCGGAGCAGTTCTTC
CASGSTGAEQFF
>NA|15|TRBJ2-1|NA|TRBV7-3
TGTGCCAGCAGCTCCACCGGGAGTTCCTACAATGAGCAGTTCTTC
CASSSTGSSYNEQFF
>NA|12|TRBJ1-4|NA|TRBV10-1
TGCGCCAGCAGTGCCAACAATGAAAAACTGTTTTTT
CASSANNEKLFF
>NA|19|TRBJ1-5|NA|TRBV4-2
TGTGCCAGCAGCCAGACGCCCGGGGGACCAGAAAATAGCAATCAGCCCCAGCATTTT
CASSQTPGGPENSNQPQHF
>TRBD1|16|TRBJ1-5|NA|TRBV19
TGTGCCAGTCTCGGACAGGGAGGCAATAGCAATCAGCCCCAGCATTTT
CASLGQGGNSNQPQHF
>NA|10|TRBJ2-7|NA|TRBV10-2
TGCGCCAGCGGGGATTTCGAGCAGTACTTC
CASGDFEQYF
>NA|15|TRBJ1-2|NA|TRBV5-6
TGTGCCAGCAGCAGGAGGGCAGGGGCTAACTATGGCTACACCTTC
CASSRRAGANYGYTF
>TRBD1|14|TRBJ2-7|NA|TRBV27
TGTGCCAGCAGTTACGGACAGGGTGGTTACGAGCAGTACTTC
CASSYGQGGYEQYF
>NA|13|TRBJ2-7|NA|TRBV5-6
TGTGCCAGCAGCTTGCGAGGGACTTACGAGCAGTACTTC
CASSLRGTYEQYF
>TRBD1|15|TRBJ2-1|NA|TRBV4-2
TGTGCCAGCAGCCAAGGGGACAGGGGCTACAATGAGCAGTTCTTC
CASSQGDRGYNEQFF
>TRBD2|16|TRBJ2-7|NA|TRBV10-3
TGTGCCATCAGTGAGTCGGATGCACTAGCGGGAGGGCCGGGTATCTTC
CAISESDALAGGPGIF
>NA|17|TRBJ2-7|NA|TRBV7-9
TGTGCCAGCAGCTGGCCGGACAGCCCTTCCGACTCCTACGAGCAGTACTTC
CASSWPDSPSDSYEQYF
>TRBD1|14|TRBJ2-7|NA|TRBV30
TGTGCCTGGAATATCGGGACAGGGGATTACGAGCAGTACTTC
CAWNIGTGDYEQYF
>NA|15|TRBJ1-1|NA|TRBV11-2
TGTGCCAGCAGCTTAGTCCCGTTCATGAACACTGAAGCTTTCTTT
CASSLVPFMNTEAFF
>TRBD2|17|TRBJ2-2|NA|TRBV4-1
TGCGCCAGCAGCCAAGACCCTAGCGGAGACGACACCGGGGAGCTGTTTTTT
CASSQDPSGDDTGELFF